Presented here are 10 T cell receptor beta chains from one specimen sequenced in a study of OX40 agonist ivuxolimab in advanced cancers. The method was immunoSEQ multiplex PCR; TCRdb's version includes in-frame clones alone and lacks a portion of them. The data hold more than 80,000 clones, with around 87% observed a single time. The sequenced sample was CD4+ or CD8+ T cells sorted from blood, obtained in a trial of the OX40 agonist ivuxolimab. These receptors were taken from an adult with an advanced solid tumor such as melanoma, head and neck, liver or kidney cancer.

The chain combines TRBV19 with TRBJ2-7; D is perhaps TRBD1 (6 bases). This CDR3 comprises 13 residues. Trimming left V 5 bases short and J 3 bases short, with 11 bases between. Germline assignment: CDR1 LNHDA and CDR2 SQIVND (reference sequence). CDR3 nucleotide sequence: TGTGCCAGTAGTCGGGACAACATCTACGAGCAGTACTTC. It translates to CASSRDNIYEQYF.

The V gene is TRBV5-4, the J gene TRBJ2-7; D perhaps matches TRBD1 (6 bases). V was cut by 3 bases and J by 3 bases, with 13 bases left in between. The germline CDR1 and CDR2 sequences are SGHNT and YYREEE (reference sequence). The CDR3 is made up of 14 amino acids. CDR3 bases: TGTGCCAGCAGCTCCCCGAGAGGGGGCTACGAGCAGTACTTC. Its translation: CASSSPRGGYEQYF.

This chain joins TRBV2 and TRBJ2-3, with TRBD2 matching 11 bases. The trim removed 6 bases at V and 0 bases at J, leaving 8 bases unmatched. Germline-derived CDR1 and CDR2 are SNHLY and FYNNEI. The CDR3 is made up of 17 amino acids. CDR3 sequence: CASRHWGTSGSTDTQYF. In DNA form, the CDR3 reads TGTGCCAGCAGGCATTGGGGGACTAGCGGTAGCACAGATACGCAGTATTTT.

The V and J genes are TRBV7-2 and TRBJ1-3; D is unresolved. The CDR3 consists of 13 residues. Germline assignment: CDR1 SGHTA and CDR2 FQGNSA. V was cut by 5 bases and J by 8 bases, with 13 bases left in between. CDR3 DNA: TGTGCCAGCAGCGAGGACCCGAAGGACACCATATATTTT. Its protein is CASSEDPKDTIYF.

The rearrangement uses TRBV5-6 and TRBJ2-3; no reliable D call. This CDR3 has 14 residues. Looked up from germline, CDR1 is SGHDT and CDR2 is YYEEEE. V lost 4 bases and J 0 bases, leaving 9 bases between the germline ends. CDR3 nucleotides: TGTGCCAGCAGCCCCGCGCCTAGCACAGATACGCAGTATTTT. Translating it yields CASSPAPSTDTQYF. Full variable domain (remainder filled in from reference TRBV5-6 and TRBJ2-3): DAGVTQSPTHLIKTRGQQVTLRCSPKSGHDTVSWYQQALGQGPQFIFQYYEEEERQRGNFPDRFSGHQFPNYSSELNVNALLLGDSALYLCASSPAPSTDTQYFGPGTRLTVL.

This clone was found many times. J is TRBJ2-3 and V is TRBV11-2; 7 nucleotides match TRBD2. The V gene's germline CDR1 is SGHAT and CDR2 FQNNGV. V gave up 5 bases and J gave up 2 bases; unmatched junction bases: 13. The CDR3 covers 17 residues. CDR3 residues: CASSRGGVGGYTDTQYF. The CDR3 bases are TGTGCCAGCAGCCGCGGGGGTGTCGGGGGTTACACAGATACGCAGTATTTT. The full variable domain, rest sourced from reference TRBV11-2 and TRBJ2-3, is EAGVAQSPRYKIIEKRQSVAFWCNPISGHATLYWYQQILGQGPKLLIQFQNNGVVDDSQLPKDRFSAERLKGVDSTLKIQPAKLEDSAVYLCASSRGGVGGYTDTQYFGPGTRLTVL.

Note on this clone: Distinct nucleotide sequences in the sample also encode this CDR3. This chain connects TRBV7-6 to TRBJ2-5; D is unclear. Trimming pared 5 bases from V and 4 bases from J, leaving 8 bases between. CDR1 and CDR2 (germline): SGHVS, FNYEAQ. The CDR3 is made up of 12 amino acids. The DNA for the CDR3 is TGTGCCAGCAGCCTAGGGTCAGAGACCCAGTACTTC. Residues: CASSLGSETQYF.

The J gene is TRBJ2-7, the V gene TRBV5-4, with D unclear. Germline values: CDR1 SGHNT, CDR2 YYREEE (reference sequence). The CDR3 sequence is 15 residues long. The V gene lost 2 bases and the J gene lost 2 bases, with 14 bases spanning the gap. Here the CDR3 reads CASSLLVGVTYEQYF. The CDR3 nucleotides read TGTGCCAGCAGCTTACTTGTTGGGGTGACCTACGAGCAGTACTTC. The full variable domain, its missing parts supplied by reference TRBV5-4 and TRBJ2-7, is ETGVTQSPTHLIKTRGQQVTLRCSSQSGHNTVSWYQQALGQGPQFIFQYYREEENGRGNFPPRFSGLQFPNYSSELNVNALELDDSALYLCASSLLVGVTYEQYFGPGTRLTVT.

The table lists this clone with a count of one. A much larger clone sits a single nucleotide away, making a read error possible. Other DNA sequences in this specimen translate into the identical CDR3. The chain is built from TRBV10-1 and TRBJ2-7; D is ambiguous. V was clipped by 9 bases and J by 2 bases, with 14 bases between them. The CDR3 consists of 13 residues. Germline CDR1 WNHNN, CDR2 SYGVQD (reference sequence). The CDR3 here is CASSRGSTYEQYF. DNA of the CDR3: TGCGCCAGTAGTCGCGGCTCAACCTACGAGCAGTACTTC.

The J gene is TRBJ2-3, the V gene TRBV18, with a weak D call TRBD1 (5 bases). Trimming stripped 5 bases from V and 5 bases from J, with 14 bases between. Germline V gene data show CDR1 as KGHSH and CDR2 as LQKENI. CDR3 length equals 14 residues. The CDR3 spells CASSAQGLGDTQYF. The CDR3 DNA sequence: TGTGCCAGCTCAGCCCAGGGTTTGGGAGATACGCAGTATTTT.